The clone carrying this T cell receptor (beta chain) was recorded a few times. Its antigen remains unidentified. Combining a sample-barcoded 5' primer with a J-beta primer mix, a second PCR ran for 7 to 11 cycles. TCRdb re-called the 5' RACE reads through MiXCR, storing one row per CDR3 protein. The sample yields roughly 1.6 million distinct CDR3 sequences, around 36% seen once. These data are taken from a study of blood T cells in healthy people across ages. Findings and limits, study-wide: Unknown donor CMV status possibly confounded expanded clonotype changes.

All donors came from Russia, were Caucasian and healthy, and spanned ages roughly 6 to 100. This sequence was found in a woman in her twenties or thirties in good health. Sequenced: blood.

The CDR3 reads CASSLLAGANEQYF. CDR3 sequence (DNA): TGTGCCAGCAGTTTGCTAGCGGGAGCGAACGAGCAGTACTTC. The rearrangement links TRBV12-3 or TRBV12-4 to TRBJ2-7; the match to TRBD2 covers 10 bases. V was clipped by 3 bases and J by 5 bases; unmatched bases: 4. The CDR3 runs to 14 residues.